This T cell receptor beta chain appears in the sequencing data of a study of control samples from healthy donors and cancer patients. After removal of 2 bases from V and 0 bases from J, the junction contained 6 bases not matched to a gene. The CDR3 consists of 16 residues. Germline V gives CDR1 MNHNS, CDR2 SASEGT. Here immunoSEQ multiplex PCR was the method, and the copy in TCRdb shows in-frame clones only, minus some. The sample lists roughly 84,000 clones; about nine tenths were seen once. This rearrangement joins TRBV6-1 to TRBJ1-2, with 7 bases fitting TRBD1. The source of this sequence is a middle-aged man in good health. The sequencing input was blood. CDR3 in DNA: TGTGCCAGCAGTGAATCCGGGACAGTAGCTAACTATGGCTACACCTTC. Its translation is CASSESGTVANYGYTF.